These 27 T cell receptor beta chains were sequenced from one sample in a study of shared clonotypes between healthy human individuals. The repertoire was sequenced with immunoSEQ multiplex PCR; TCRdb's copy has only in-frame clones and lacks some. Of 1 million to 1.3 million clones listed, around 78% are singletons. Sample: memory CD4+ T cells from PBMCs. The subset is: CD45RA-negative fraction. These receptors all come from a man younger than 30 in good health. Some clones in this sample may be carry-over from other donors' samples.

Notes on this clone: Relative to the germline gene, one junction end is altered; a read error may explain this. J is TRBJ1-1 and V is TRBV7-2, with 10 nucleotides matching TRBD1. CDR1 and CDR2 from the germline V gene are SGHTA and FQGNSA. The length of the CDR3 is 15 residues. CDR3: CAGRQGAMEDTEAFF. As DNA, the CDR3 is TGTGCCGGCAGACAGGGGGCGATGGAGGACACTGAAGCTTTCTTT.

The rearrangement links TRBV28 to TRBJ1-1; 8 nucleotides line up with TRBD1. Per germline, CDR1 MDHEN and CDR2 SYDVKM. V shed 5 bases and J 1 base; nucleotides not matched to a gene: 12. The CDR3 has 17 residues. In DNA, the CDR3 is TGTGCCAGCAGTCTTCACCACAGGGGGATTTGGAACACTGAAGCTTTCTTT. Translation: CASSLHHRGIWNTEAFF.

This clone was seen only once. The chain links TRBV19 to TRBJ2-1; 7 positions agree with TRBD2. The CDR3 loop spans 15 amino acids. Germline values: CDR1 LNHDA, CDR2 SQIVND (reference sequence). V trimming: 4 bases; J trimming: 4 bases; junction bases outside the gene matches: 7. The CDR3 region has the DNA TGTGCCAGTAGTAAGGCGGCTAGCGGATACAATGAGCAGTTCTTC. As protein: CASSKAASGYNEQFF.

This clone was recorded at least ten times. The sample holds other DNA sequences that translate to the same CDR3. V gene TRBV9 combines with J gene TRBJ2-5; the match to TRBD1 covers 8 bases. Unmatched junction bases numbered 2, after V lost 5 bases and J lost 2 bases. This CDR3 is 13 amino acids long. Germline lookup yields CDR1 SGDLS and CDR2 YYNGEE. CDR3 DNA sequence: TGTGCCAGCAGTCGGACAGGGCAAGAGACCCAGTACTTC. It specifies CASSRTGQETQYF. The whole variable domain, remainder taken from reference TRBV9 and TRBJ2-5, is DSGVTQTPKHLITATGQRVTLRCSPRSGDLSVYWYQQSLDQGLQFLIQYYNGEERAKGNILERFSAQQFPDLHSELNLSSLELGDSALYFCASSRTGQETQYFGPGTRLLVL.

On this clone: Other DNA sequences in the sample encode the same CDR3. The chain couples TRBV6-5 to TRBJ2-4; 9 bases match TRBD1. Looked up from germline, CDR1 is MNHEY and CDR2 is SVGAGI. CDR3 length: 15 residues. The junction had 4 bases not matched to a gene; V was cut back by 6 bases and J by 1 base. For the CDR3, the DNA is TGTGCCAGCAGAACAGGGGGCCCGGCCAAAAACATTCAGTACTTC. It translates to CASRTGGPAKNIQYF.

The CDR3 sequence: CASSLPGATTQYF. CDR3 nucleotides: TGTGCCAGTAGTCTCCCAGGTGCAACGACGCAGTACTTC. The V gene is TRBV19, the J gene TRBJ2-7; no reliable D call. Germline V gene lookup returns CDR1 LNHDA and CDR2 SQIVND (reference sequence). The CDR3 covers 13 residues. The germline V and J ends were trimmed by 5 bases and 9 bases, with 17 bases remaining between them.

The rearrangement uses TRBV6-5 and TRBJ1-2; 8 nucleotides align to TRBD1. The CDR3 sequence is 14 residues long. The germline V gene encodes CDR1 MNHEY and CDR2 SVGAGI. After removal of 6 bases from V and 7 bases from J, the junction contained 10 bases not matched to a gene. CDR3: CASRPPDREGGYTF. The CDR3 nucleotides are TGTGCCAGCAGACCCCCGGACAGGGAGGGTGGCTACACCTTC.

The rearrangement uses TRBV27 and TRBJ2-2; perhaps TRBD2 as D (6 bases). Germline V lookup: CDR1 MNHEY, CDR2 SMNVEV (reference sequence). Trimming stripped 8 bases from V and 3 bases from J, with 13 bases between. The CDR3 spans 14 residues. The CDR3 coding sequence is TGTGCCAGCGGCTTGCGGGGTGACACCGGGGAGCTGTTTTTT. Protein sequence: CASGLRGDTGELFF.

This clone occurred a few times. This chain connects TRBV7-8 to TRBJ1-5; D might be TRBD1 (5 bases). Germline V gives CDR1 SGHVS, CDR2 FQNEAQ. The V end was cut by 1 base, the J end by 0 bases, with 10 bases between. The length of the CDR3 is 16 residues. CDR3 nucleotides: TGTGCCAGCAGCTTAGGGGGGGGTAATAGCAATCAGCCCCAGCATTTT. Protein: CASSLGGGNSNQPQHF. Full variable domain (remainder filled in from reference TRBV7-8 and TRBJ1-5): GAGVSQSPRYKVAKRGQDVALRCDPISGHVSLFWYQQALGQGPEFLTYFQNEAQLDKSGLPSDRFFAERPEGSVSTLKIQRTQQEDSAVYLCASSLGGGNSNQPQHFGDGTRLSIL.

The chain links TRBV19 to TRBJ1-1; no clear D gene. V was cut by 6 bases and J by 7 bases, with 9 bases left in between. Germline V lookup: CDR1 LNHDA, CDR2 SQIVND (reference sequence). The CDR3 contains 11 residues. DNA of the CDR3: TGTGCCAGTAGGTCCCTGGGTGAAGCTTTCTTT. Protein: CASRSLGEAFF.

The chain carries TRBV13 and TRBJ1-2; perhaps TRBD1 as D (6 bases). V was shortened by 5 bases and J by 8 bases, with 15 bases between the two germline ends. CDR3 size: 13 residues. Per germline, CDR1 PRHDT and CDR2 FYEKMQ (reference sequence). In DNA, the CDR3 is TGTGCCAGCAGCCGAACCAGGGGTGGGGGCTACACCTTC. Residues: CASSRTRGGGYTF.

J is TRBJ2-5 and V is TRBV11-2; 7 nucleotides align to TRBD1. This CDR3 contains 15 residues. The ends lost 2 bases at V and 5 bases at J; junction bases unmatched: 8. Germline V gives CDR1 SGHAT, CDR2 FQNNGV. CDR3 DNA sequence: TGTGCCAGCAGCTTACAGAAACAGGGGTGGGAGACCCAGTACTTC. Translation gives CASSLQKQGWETQYF.

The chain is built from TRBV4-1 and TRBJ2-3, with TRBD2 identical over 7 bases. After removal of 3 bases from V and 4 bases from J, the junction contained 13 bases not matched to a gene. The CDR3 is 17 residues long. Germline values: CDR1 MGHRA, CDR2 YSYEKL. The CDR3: CASSQGGGRERADTQYF. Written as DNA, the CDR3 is TGCGCCAGCAGCCAGGGGGGAGGGCGGGAGAGGGCAGATACGCAGTATTTT.

The CDR3 region is CASKTTGGGNTEAFF. The CDR3 nucleotides are TGTGCCAGTAAAACCACAGGGGGAGGAAACACTGAAGCTTTCTTT. This chain connects TRBV7-2 to TRBJ1-1, with 8 bases that match TRBD1. CDR1 is SGHTA, CDR2 FQGNSA, per germline. The CDR3 runs to 15 residues. Trimming cost V 9 bases and J 2 bases; bases outside gene matches: 11.

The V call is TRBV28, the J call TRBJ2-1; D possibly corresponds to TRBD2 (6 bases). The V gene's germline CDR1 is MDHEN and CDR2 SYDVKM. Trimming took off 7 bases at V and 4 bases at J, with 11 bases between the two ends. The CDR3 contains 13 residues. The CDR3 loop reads CASNLGGYNEQFF. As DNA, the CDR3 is TGTGCCAGCAACCTGGGGGGATACAATGAGCAGTTCTTC.

In DNA, the CDR3 is TGTGCCATCAGTGAGTCATACGGGTTGGAGACCCAGTACTTC. Amino acids: CAISESYGLETQYF. This chain joins TRBV10-3 and TRBJ2-5, with D uncertain. Trimming cost V 0 bases and J 5 bases, with 10 bases left between them. Germline CDR1 is ENHRY and CDR2 is SYGVKD. The CDR3 has 14 amino acids.

CDR3 loop: CASFDRGLYGYTF. The CDR3, as DNA: TGTGCAAGTTTTGACAGGGGTCTCTATGGCTACACCTTC. V is TRBV12-2 and J is TRBJ1-2; the D call of TRBD1 is as the table states it, not checked on the DNA. TRBV12-2 is reported as a pseudogene. CDR3 size: 13 residues.

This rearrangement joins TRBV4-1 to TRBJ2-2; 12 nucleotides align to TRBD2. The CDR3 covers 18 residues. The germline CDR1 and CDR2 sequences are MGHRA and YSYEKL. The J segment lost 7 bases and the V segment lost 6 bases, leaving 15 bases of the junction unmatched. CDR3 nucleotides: TGCGCCAGCAGACCCCCGCTGCGACTAGCGGGAGAAGGCGGGGAGCTGTTTTTT. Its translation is CASRPPLRLAGEGGELFF.

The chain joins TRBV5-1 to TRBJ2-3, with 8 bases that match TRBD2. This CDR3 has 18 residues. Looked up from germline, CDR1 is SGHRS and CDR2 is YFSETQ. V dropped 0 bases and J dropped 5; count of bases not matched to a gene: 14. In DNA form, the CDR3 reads TGCGCCAGCAGCTTGGCCGTCCCCAGCGGGGGTTGGGGAGATACGCAGTATTTT. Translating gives CASSLAVPSGGWGDTQYF.

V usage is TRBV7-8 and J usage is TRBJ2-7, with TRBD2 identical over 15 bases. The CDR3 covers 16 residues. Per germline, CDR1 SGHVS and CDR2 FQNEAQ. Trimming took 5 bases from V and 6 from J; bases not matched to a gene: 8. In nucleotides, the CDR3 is TGTGCCAGCAGCCGCGACATGGGACTAGCGGGAGGCGAGCAGTACTTC. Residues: CASSRDMGLAGGEQYF.

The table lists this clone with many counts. The CDR3 loop is CASSLGQGQFADTQYF. CDR3 coding DNA: TGCGCCAGCAGCTTGGGGCAGGGTCAATTTGCAGATACGCAGTATTTT. The rearrangement joins TRBV5-1 to TRBJ2-3; possible D gene TRBD1, 5 bases. V lost 0 bases and J lost 4, with 15 bases in between. Germline-derived CDR1 and CDR2 are SGHRS and YFSETQ. CDR3 length: 16 residues. The variable domain in full, completed from reference TRBV5-1 and TRBJ2-3, reads KAGVTQTPRYLIKTRGQQVTLSCSPISGHRSVSWYQQTPGQGLQFLFEYFSETQRNKGNFPGRFSGRQFSNSRSEMNVSTLELGDSALYLCASSLGQGQFADTQYFGPGTRLTVL.

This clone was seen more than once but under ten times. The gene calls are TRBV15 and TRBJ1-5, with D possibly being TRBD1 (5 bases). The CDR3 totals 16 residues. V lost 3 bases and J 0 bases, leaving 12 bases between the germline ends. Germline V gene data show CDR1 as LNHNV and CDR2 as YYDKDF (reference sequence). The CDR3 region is CATSRGPGYSNQPQHF. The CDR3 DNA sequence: TGTGCCACCAGCAGGGGGCCAGGTTATAGCAATCAGCCCCAGCATTTT.

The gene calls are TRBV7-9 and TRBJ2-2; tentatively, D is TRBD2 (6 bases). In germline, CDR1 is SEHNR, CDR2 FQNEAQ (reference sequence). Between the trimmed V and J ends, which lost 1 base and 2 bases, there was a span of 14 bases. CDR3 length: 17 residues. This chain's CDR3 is CASSLDGGSFNTGELFF. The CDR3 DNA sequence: TGTGCCAGCAGCTTAGATGGGGGGAGTTTCAACACCGGGGAGCTGTTTTTT.

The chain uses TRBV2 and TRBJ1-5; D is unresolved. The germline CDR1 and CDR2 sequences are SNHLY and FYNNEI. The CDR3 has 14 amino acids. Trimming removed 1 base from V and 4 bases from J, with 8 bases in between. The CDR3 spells CASSEGRINQPQHF. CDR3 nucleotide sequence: TGTGCCAGCAGTGAAGGGAGGATTAATCAGCCCCAGCATTTT.

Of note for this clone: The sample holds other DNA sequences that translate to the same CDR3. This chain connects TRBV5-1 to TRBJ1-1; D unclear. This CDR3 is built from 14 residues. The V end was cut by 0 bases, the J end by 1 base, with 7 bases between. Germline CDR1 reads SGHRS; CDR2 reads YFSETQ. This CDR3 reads CASSLGQPNTEAFF. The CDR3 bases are TGCGCCAGCAGCTTGGGGCAGCCGAACACTGAAGCTTTCTTT.

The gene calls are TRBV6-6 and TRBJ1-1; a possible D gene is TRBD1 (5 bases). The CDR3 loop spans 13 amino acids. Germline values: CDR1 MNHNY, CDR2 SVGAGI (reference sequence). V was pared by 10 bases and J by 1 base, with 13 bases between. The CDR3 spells CAIRQPQNTEAFF. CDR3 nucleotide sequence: TGTGCCATTCGACAGCCCCAGAACACTGAAGCTTTCTTT.

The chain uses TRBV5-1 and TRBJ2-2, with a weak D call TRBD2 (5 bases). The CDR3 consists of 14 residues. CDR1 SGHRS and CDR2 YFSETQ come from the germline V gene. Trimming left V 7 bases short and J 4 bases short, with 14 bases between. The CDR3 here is CASADGDSTGELFF. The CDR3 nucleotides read TGCGCCAGCGCCGACGGGGATAGCACCGGGGAGCTGTTTTTT.